Listed here are 13 T cell receptor beta chains from one sample, sequenced in a study of CXCR3-negative and CXCR3-positive naive CD8 T cells (dated by TCRdb to the late 2010s). These reads were obtained on a NextSeq 550. The Human TCR Profiling Kit (MiLaboratory) was used to make UMI-labeled 5' RACE TRB cDNA libraries. The reads were reprocessed in TCRdb, with one entry per CDR3 protein sequence and no accompanying DNA. The table of this sample itemizes tens of thousands of distinct CDR3 sequences. The ten largest make up around 1% of the sample. The specimen was naive CXCR3- CD8+ T cells from blood. The cell subset or site label on this specimen signifies: CD45RO-CCR7+CD27+CD95- naive CD8+ T cells lacking CXCR3 (TNR3-). These receptors came from a human donor in good health. Some clones in this sample may be carry-over from other donors' samples.

The rearrangement joins TRBV3-1 to TRBJ2-5; TCRdb lists TRBD1, though no DNA is available to test this call. Germline assignment: CDR1 LGHDT and CDR2 YNNKEL (reference sequence). This CDR3 region has 15 residues. This chain's CDR3 is CASSRGQGLEETQYF.

The rearrangement links TRBV7-9 to TRBJ1-2; TCRdb lists TRBD1, though no DNA is available to test this call. Germline CDR1 SEHNR, CDR2 FQNEAQ (reference sequence). This CDR3 comprises 15 residues. The CDR3 reads CASSLVPDRNYGYTF.

This chain uses TRBV20-1 with TRBJ2-3; TCRdb calls TRBD2, which cannot be checked without DNA. Germline V gives CDR1 DFQATT, CDR2 SNEGSKA (reference sequence). The CDR3 spans 15 residues. CDR3 region: CSAADSGRSVDTQYF.

V and J are TRBV7-7 and TRBJ2-5; TCRdb's assignment of TRBD1 cannot be checked, as there is no DNA. Germline V gives CDR1 SSHAT, CDR2 FNYEAQ (reference sequence). The CDR3 is 13 residues long. The CDR3 loop reads CASGHFPEETQYF.

The chain couples TRBV29-1 to TRBJ1-1; TCRdb gives TRBD1 as the D gene, but with no DNA this cannot be confirmed. Germline assignment: CDR1 SQVTM and CDR2 ANQGSEA. The CDR3 covers 14 residues. CDR3 loop: CSVDSQGSNTEAFF.

The chain's CDR3 is CASSSEVSDYEQFF. The J gene is TRBJ2-1, the V gene TRBV4-3. The CDR3 has 14 amino acids. The V gene's germline CDR1 is LGHNA and CDR2 YSLEER.

The chain uses TRBV29-1 and TRBJ2-3. Looked up from germline, CDR1 is SQVTM and CDR2 is ANQGSEA. CDR3 length: 12 residues. The CDR3 loop reads CSVEGLADTQYF.

The gene calls are TRBV20-1 and TRBJ1-1. CDR1 is DFQATT and CDR2 is SNEGSKA in the germline V gene (reference sequence). CDR3 length equals 13 residues. The CDR3 sequence: CSASSGSDTEAFF.

This sequence joins TRBV3-1 and TRBJ1-1. This CDR3 region has 14 residues. CDR1 LGHDT and CDR2 YNNKEL come from the germline V gene (reference sequence). The CDR3 sequence is CASSPRQGGTEAFF.

The chain employs TRBV6-5 and TRBJ2-2; no DNA is available, so the TRBD1 call from TCRdb remains unchecked. There are 13 residues in the CDR3. Germline lookup yields CDR1 MNHEY and CDR2 SVGAGI. The CDR3 loop reads CASTPLGTGELFF.

This sequence joins TRBV15 and TRBJ2-7; the TCRdb D gene call, TRBD1, has no DNA to confirm it. The CDR3 is 15 residues long. Germline CDR1 and CDR2: LNHNV and YYDKDF (reference sequence). CDR3 region: CATSRGHTNSYEQYF.

This rearrangement joins TRBV25-1 to TRBJ2-1; the D call of TRBD1 rests on TCRdb alone, since no DNA is present to check it. This CDR3 region has 17 residues. The germline V gene encodes CDR1 MGHDK and CDR2 SYGVNS. CDR3 sequence reads: CASSTKWGTGSPAEQFF.

The chain combines TRBV3-1 with TRBJ2-7; TCRdb outputs TRBD1, but without DNA this stays unchecked. From germline, CDR1 is LGHDT and CDR2 YNNKEL (reference sequence). The CDR3 length is 15 residues. CDR3: CASSQERGFPYEQYF.